This entry lists 27 T cell receptor beta chains sequenced from one sample in a study of cytomegalovirus exposure and HLA in healthy donors. Primers included in the PCR were 60 Vbeta and 13 Jbeta primers. The protocol was immunoSEQ multiplex PCR, while the TCRdb copy is restricted to in-frame clones and leaves out a portion. In the table there are about 65,000 clones, around 62% of which are singletons. The material sequenced was PBMCs. The receptors originated from a man younger than 40 in good health and CMV-seronegative.

This chain links TRBV30 with TRBJ1-5, with D tentatively TRBD1 (6 bases). CDR3 length: 15 amino acids. V was cut by 0 bases and J by 2 bases, with 11 bases left in between. Germline lookup yields CDR1 GTSNPN and CDR2 SVGIG (reference sequence). CDR3 sequence reads: CAWSVQGRGNQPQHF. In DNA, the CDR3 is TGTGCCTGGAGTGTACAGGGTCGTGGCAATCAGCCCCAGCATTTT.

Here the CDR3 reads CASSYSMAEDTEAFF. CDR3 DNA: TGTGCCAGCAGTTACTCGATGGCAGAGGACACTGAAGCTTTCTTT. The genes are TRBV6-5 and TRBJ1-1; D gene ambiguous. This CDR3 comprises 15 residues. The V end lost 0 bases, the J end lost 3 bases, and 11 bases lay between the germline ends. Germline V lookup: CDR1 MNHEY, CDR2 SVGAGI.

This clone was detected only a few times. The J gene is TRBJ1-1, the V gene TRBV13; a possible D gene is TRBD1 (5 bases). The V end lost 2 bases, the J end lost 10 bases, and 14 bases lay between the germline ends. Germline CDR1 and CDR2: PRHDT and FYEKMQ (reference sequence). This CDR3 region has 13 residues. This CDR3 is CASSLPGKSRAFF. CDR3 nucleotides: TGTGCCAGCAGCTTACCAGGGAAGAGTCGAGCTTTCTTT.

This clone showed up just a few times. The V call is TRBV5-4, the J call TRBJ2-1; D is unresolved. Germline V CDR1 and CDR2: SGHNT, YYREEE (reference sequence). The CDR3 covers 11 residues. Trimming shortened V by 3 bases and J by 8 bases, and 6 bases separated the two germline ends. The CDR3 region is CASSSRDEQFF. The DNA for the CDR3 is TGTGCCAGCAGCTCCCGAGATGAGCAGTTCTTC.

The rearrangement joins TRBV7-2 to TRBJ2-3; 12 bases line up with TRBD2. Germline CDR1 is SGHTA and CDR2 is FQGNSA. This CDR3 is 15 amino acids long. The V gene end was trimmed by 5 bases and the J gene end by 5 bases; junction bases not matched to a gene: 5. In DNA form, the CDR3 reads TGTGCCAGCAGCCCTAGCGGGGGGGCTATAGATACGCAGTATTTT. This translates into CASSPSGGAIDTQYF.

The genes are TRBV13 and TRBJ1-2, with D maybe TRBD1 (5 bases). V lost 2 bases and J lost 4, with 11 bases in between. In germline, CDR1 is PRHDT, CDR2 FYEKMQ (reference sequence). This CDR3 is built from 14 residues. This CDR3 is CASSLKQGGYGYTF. As DNA, the CDR3 is TGTGCCAGCAGCTTAAAGCAGGGTGGCTATGGCTACACCTTC.

The chain joins TRBV9 to TRBJ2-7; 7 positions agree with TRBD2. J gave up 6 bases and V 4 bases, and 13 bases lay outside the gene matches. This CDR3 region has 15 residues. Germline CDR1 reads SGDLS; CDR2 reads YYNGEE. CDR3 DNA sequence: TGTGCCAGCAGCTCCGGAGGAGCGGGGAAACCCGAGCAGTACTTC. Translation gives CASSSGGAGKPEQYF.

In its sample, this clone was seen once. The rearrangement uses TRBV5-1 and TRBJ2-5; D might be TRBD2 (6 bases). The length of the CDR3 is 13 residues. Germline CDR1 SGHRS, CDR2 YFSETQ. The V end was cut by 5 bases, the J end by 4 bases, with 12 bases between. The CDR3: CASSSGGAETQYF. The CDR3 coding sequence is TGCGCCAGCAGTTCTGGAGGGGCAGAGACCCAGTACTTC. Full variable domain (outside the CDR3, taken from reference TRBV5-1 and TRBJ2-5): KAGVTQTPRYLIKTRGQQVTLSCSPISGHRSVSWYQQTPGQGLQFLFEYFSETQRNKGNFPGRFSGRQFSNSRSEMNVSTLELGDSALYLCASSSGGAETQYFGPGTRLLVL.

The rearrangement uses TRBV5-6 and TRBJ2-2; a possible D gene is TRBD2 (7 bases). The length of the CDR3 is 15 residues. V dropped 0 bases and J dropped 6 bases, with 12 bases sitting between them. The germline gives CDR1 SGHDT, CDR2 YYEEEE. The CDR3 DNA follows: TGTGCCAGCAGCTTGGATTTAGGGGGGGCCGGGGAGCTGTTTTTT. Its translation is CASSLDLGGAGELFF.

The CDR3 nucleotides are TGTGCCAGCAGTTTTTCAGGGGGCATCACTGAAGCTTTCTTT. It is translated as CASSFSGGITEAFF. This chain joins TRBV7-2 and TRBJ1-1, with 8 bases lining up with TRBD1. V dropped 6 bases and J dropped 4; count of bases not matched to a gene: 7. This CDR3 has 14 residues. The germline gives CDR1 SGHTA, CDR2 FQGNSA.

The gene calls are TRBV7-9 and TRBJ1-2; 8 bases agree with TRBD1. The CDR3 has 15 residues. Germline CDR1 SEHNR, CDR2 FQNEAQ (reference sequence). J lost 3 bases, V lost 5 bases, and 8 bases had no gene match. The CDR3 here is CASSPRTGWDYGYTF. The CDR3 DNA reads TGTGCCAGCAGCCCAAGGACAGGGTGGGACTATGGCTACACCTTC.

V and J are TRBV7-2 and TRBJ1-5; the D is unclear. Germline-derived CDR1 and CDR2 are SGHTA and FQGNSA. V was pared by 5 bases and J by 5 bases, with 10 bases between. This CDR3 spans 13 amino acids. CDR3 nucleotides: TGTGCCAGCAGCCGGGCCGGGGATCAGCCCCAGCATTTT. This gives the protein CASSRAGDQPQHF. Looking up the rest from reference TRBV7-2 and TRBJ1-5 gives the full variable domain: GAGVSQSPSNKVTEKGKDVELRCDPISGHTALYWYRQSLGQGLEFLIYFQGNSAPDKSGLPSDRFSAERTGGSVSTLTIQRTQQEDSAVYLCASSRAGDQPQHFGDGTRLSIL.

There are a few counts of this clone. V gene TRBV5-8 combines with J gene TRBJ2-7; perhaps TRBD1 as D (5 bases). Germline CDR1 SGHTS, CDR2 YDEGEE. The length of the CDR3 is 14 residues. Trimming cost V 5 bases and J 6 bases, with 18 bases left between them. The CDR3 DNA follows: TGTGCCAGCAGTTCCAGGGTCTGGGTCTCCGAGCAGTACTTC. Amino acid sequence: CASSSRVWVSEQYF.

The genes are TRBV7-8 and TRBJ2-7, with D possibly matching TRBD2 (6 bases). This CDR3 has 15 residues. CDR1 and CDR2 (germline): SGHVS, FQNEAQ. Deletions cut 4 bases from V and 3 bases from J, with 16 bases between. The CDR3 DNA is TGTGCCAGCAGCTGGGGAGGACTACCCGACTACGAGCAGTACTTC. Translation: CASSWGGLPDYEQYF. Supplemented by reference TRBV7-8 and TRBJ2-7, the full variable domain reads GAGVSQSPRYKVAKRGQDVALRCDPISGHVSLFWYQQALGQGPEFLTYFQNEAQLDKSGLPSDRFFAERPEGSVSTLKIQRTQQEDSAVYLCASSWGGLPDYEQYFGPGTRLTVT.

The V and J genes are TRBV4-2 and TRBJ2-3, with 12 nucleotides matching TRBD2. CDR1 and CDR2 (germline): LGHNA, YNFKEQ. The CDR3 consists of 17 residues. V dropped 2 bases and J dropped 3; count of bases not matched to a gene: 6. For the CDR3, the DNA is TGTGCCAGCAGCCAACCCGGCACTAGCGGGGGGACAGATACGCAGTATTTT. Protein sequence: CASSQPGTSGGTDTQYF.

This sequence joins TRBV4-1 and TRBJ2-1, with 7 bases lining up with TRBD1. The CDR3 contains 15 residues. J was trimmed by 7 bases and V by 0 bases; bases with no gene match: 6. The germline V gene has CDR1 MGHRA and CDR2 YSYEKL. The CDR3 region is CASSQERGRANEQFF. CDR3 bases: TGCGCCAGCAGCCAAGAAAGGGGGCGCGCGAATGAGCAGTTCTTC.

The chain links TRBV4-1 to TRBJ1-6; a possible D gene is TRBD1 (6 bases). Germline loops: CDR1 MGHRA, CDR2 YSYEKL. V was pared by 2 bases and J by 10 bases, with 18 bases between. The CDR3 totals 16 residues. CDR3 DNA sequence: TGCGCCAGCAGCCAAATGTGGCAGGGGCGCAGGTCACCCCTCCACTTT. Its translation is CASSQMWQGRRSPLHF.

This chain joins TRBV6-5 and TRBJ2-6; D remains ambiguous. The CDR3 spans 15 residues. CDR1 is MNHEY and CDR2 is SVGAGI in the germline V gene. Deletions cut 8 bases from V and 1 base from J, with 12 bases between. The CDR3 DNA reads as TGTGCCAGCGGGCAGGTCGGATCTGGGGCCAACGTCCTGACTTTC. Amino acids: CASGQVGSGANVLTF.

V and J are TRBV5-6 and TRBJ2-3; 7 bases align to TRBD2. J lost 2 bases, V lost 5 bases, and 5 bases had no gene match. The CDR3 totals 14 residues. Germline lookup yields CDR1 SGHDT and CDR2 YYEEEE. The CDR3 DNA is TGTGCCAGCAGTTCTGGACTAGACACAGATACGCAGTATTTT. Translation: CASSSGLDTDTQYF.

This clone was seen once. The genes are TRBV4-2 and TRBJ2-5; 12 bases map to TRBD2. Trimming at V came to 0 bases and at J to 4 bases, leaving 6 bases not matched to a gene. Germline V lookup: CDR1 LGHNA, CDR2 YNFKEQ. The CDR3 runs 17 residues. Here the CDR3 reads CASSQDRASGGAETQYF. The CDR3 DNA reads TGTGCCAGCAGCCAAGATAGAGCTAGCGGGGGGGCAGAGACCCAGTACTTC.

The genes are TRBV7-2 and TRBJ2-5, with D unclear. The CDR3 is made up of 16 amino acids. The V end lost 1 base, the J end lost 2 bases, and 14 bases lay between the germline ends. Germline CDR1 SGHTA, CDR2 FQGNSA. The CDR3, as DNA: TGTGCCAGCAGCTTAGGATACGGGTTATCTCAAGAGACCCAGTACTTC. Its protein product is CASSLGYGLSQETQYF.

The J gene is TRBJ1-1, the V gene TRBV4-1, with 8 bases fitting TRBD1. The V gene end was trimmed by 4 bases and the J gene end by 1 base; junction bases not matched to a gene: 2. Germline V gene data show CDR1 as MGHRA and CDR2 as YSYEKL. This CDR3 comprises 14 residues. The CDR3 DNA sequence: TGCGCCAGCAGCCCGACAGGGGCGAACACTGAAGCTTTCTTT. It specifies CASSPTGANTEAFF.

The chain combines TRBV7-8 with TRBJ1-1, with 7 bases aligning to TRBD1. This CDR3 is 15 amino acids long. In germline, CDR1 is SGHVS, CDR2 FQNEAQ. J was trimmed by 4 bases and V by 3 bases; bases with no gene match: 8. CDR3 bases: TGTGCCAGCAGCTTGAATAGGGGGCAGGTCACTGAAGCTTTCTTT. This sequence encodes CASSLNRGQVTEAFF.

The chain links TRBV9 to TRBJ2-3; D may be TRBD2 (7 bases). V was pared by 3 bases and J by 1 base, with 12 bases between. The germline gives CDR1 SGDLS, CDR2 YYNGEE. This CDR3 is built from 15 residues. CDR3 DNA sequence: TGTGCCAGCAGCGCTAGGGGGGGCGGCACAGATACGCAGTATTTT. Protein product: CASSARGGGTDTQYF. The full variable domain, its missing parts supplied by reference TRBV9 and TRBJ2-3, is DSGVTQTPKHLITATGQRVTLRCSPRSGDLSVYWYQQSLDQGLQFLIQYYNGEERAKGNILERFSAQQFPDLHSELNLSSLELGDSALYFCASSARGGGTDTQYFGPGTRLTVL.

This clone has just a few counts. The gene calls are TRBV10-3 and TRBJ2-6, with 8 bases that match TRBD1. J was trimmed by 0 bases and V by 0 bases; bases with no gene match: 1. The CDR3 totals 17 residues. From germline, CDR1 is ENHRY and CDR2 SYGVKD. The CDR3 region is CAISESGQGSGANVLTF. The CDR3 DNA follows: TGTGCCATCAGTGAGTCTGGACAGGGCTCTGGGGCCAACGTCCTGACTTTC.

The chain couples TRBV7-7 to TRBJ2-6; 7 bases are shared with TRBD1. CDR3 length: 17 residues. J lost 4 bases, V lost 1 base, and 7 bases had no gene match. Germline-derived CDR1 and CDR2 are SSHAT and FNYEAQ (reference sequence). CDR3 region: CASSLGARGIGANVLTF. The CDR3 DNA reads as TGTGCCAGCAGCTTAGGGGCCAGGGGGATCGGGGCCAACGTCCTGACTTTC.

This chain connects TRBV11-2 to TRBJ1-2; perhaps TRBD1 as D (5 bases). The CDR3 runs to 13 residues. V lost 1 base to trimming and J lost 4 bases, with 7 bases between them. From germline, CDR1 is SGHAT and CDR2 FQNNGV. CDR3 nucleotides: TGTGCCAGCAGCTTAGGGGGCACCTATGGCTACACCTTC. This encodes CASSLGGTYGYTF.